The 21 T cell receptor beta chains listed next were all sequenced from one sample in a study of blood T cell repertoires in COVID-19. Using immunoSEQ multiplex PCR, the repertoire was profiled, and TCRdb retains in-frame clones only, with some absent. The table has 250,000 to 350,000 clones, just under 90% seen once; the top ten hold 2.9%. Sequenced sample: PBMCs or T cells enriched from blood (not recorded which). The receptors originated from a woman between 45 and 65 years old who had been exposed to COVID-19.

V usage is TRBV7-2 and J usage is TRBJ2-7; the match to TRBD1 covers 9 bases. The germline V gene has CDR1 SGHTA and CDR2 FQGNSA. V was clipped by 3 bases and J by 4 bases; unmatched bases: 7. The CDR3 contains 15 residues. The CDR3 DNA reads as TGTGCCAGCAGCTTCTACTTTGGACAGGGGTACGAGCAGTACTTC. Translated: CASSFYFGQGYEQYF.

The chain carries TRBV7-2 and TRBJ2-1, with 7 bases identical to TRBD2. Germline values: CDR1 SGHTA, CDR2 FQGNSA. Germline trimming cut 4 bases from V and 0 bases from J; bases unmatched to any gene: 12. The CDR3 consists of 18 residues. CDR3 sequence: CASSSRRLAASSYNEQFF. The DNA for the CDR3 is TGTGCCAGCAGCTCCCGGAGGCTAGCGGCTAGCTCCTACAATGAGCAGTTCTTC.

This clone was counted once. This rearrangement joins TRBV18 to TRBJ1-6; perhaps TRBD1 as D (6 bases). This CDR3 spans 15 amino acids. Trimming removed 5 bases at V and 7 bases at J, with 15 bases between. Germline CDR1 reads KGHSH; CDR2 reads LQKENI. CDR3 bases: TGTGCCAGCTCATCAGGACAGATTAAAAATTCACCCCTCCACTTT. Encoded protein: CASSSGQIKNSPLHF.

With regard to this clone: One end of the junction does not line up with germline, which may come from a read error. This chain links TRBV7-7 with TRBJ2-5; 14 bases align to TRBD2. Germline V gene data show CDR1 as SSHAT and CDR2 as FNYEAQ (reference sequence). The CDR3 is 16 residues long. The CDR3 bases are TGTGCTAGCAGCCGTGGACTAGCGGGGGGCGAAGAGACCCAGTACTTC. Residues: CASSRGLAGGEETQYF.

The V and J genes are TRBV2 and TRBJ1-6; unclear D gene. Germline V lookup: CDR1 SNHLY, CDR2 FYNNEI. The germline V and J ends were trimmed by 3 bases and 9 bases, with 15 bases remaining between them. This CDR3 is built from 15 residues. This CDR3 reads CASSDLFPGLSPLHF. The CDR3 DNA follows: TGTGCCAGCAGTGATCTATTCCCAGGACTTTCACCCCTCCACTTT.

The V and J genes are TRBV2 and TRBJ2-7; TRBD1 agrees at 10 bases. This CDR3 spans 14 amino acids. The ends lost 4 bases at V and 7 bases at J; junction bases unmatched: 7. Germline assignment: CDR1 SNHLY and CDR2 FYNNEI. The CDR3 nucleotides are TGTGCCAGCAGTGGAGGGACAGGGGTGAGTGAGCAGTACTTC. Its protein product is CASSGGTGVSEQYF.

The CDR3 nucleotides read TGTGCCAGCGCGGGACAGGGGGCAGGTCAGCCCCAGCATTTT. This gives the protein CASAGQGAGQPQHF. This chain links TRBV18 with TRBJ1-5, with TRBD1 identical over 12 bases. Germline CDR1 is KGHSH and CDR2 is LQKENI. The CDR3 is 14 amino acids. V was pared by 8 bases and J by 6 bases, with 5 bases of the junction left unmatched.

This clone was seen just once. The genes are TRBV5-1 and TRBJ2-3, with 9 bases matching TRBD2. The CDR3 totals 14 residues. With V trimmed by 0 bases and J by 5 bases, 1 base remained unmatched. CDR1 and CDR2 from the germline V gene are SGHRS and YFSETQ. The CDR3 loop reads CASSLATSGDTQYF. The CDR3 DNA reads as TGCGCCAGCAGCTTGGCGACTAGCGGAGATACGCAGTATTTT.

The chain has TRBV6-5 and TRBJ1-3; a weak D match, TRBD1 (6 bases). The CDR3 length is 14 residues. The V gene lost 6 bases and the J gene lost 2 bases, with 11 bases spanning the gap. The V gene's germline CDR1 is MNHEY and CDR2 SVGAGI. The CDR3 DNA sequence: TGTGCCAGCAGAAACAGGGTTACTGGAAACACCATATATTTT. Translated, it gives CASRNRVTGNTIYF.

The chain carries TRBV3-1 (or the pseudogene TRBV3-2) and TRBJ1-6, with D unclear. This CDR3 region has 17 residues. Trimming took off 4 bases at V and 0 bases at J, with 13 bases between the two ends. The germline V gene has CDR1 LGHDT and CDR2 YNNKEL (reference sequence). The DNA of the CDR3 is TGTGCCAGCAGCCCTCCTTCGTCCAGCTCCTATAATTCACCCCTCCACTTT. Residues: CASSPPSSSSYNSPLHF.

CDR3 nucleotide sequence: TGTGCCAGCAGTGTGACAGGGAAGGTCAACGAGCAGTACTTC. It translates to CASSVTGKVNEQYF. The V gene is TRBV28, the J gene TRBJ2-7, with 7 bases aligning to TRBD1. CDR3 length equals 14 residues. With 5 bases clipped from V and 5 bases from J, the junction kept 9 bases outside the gene matches. Germline CDR1 and CDR2: MDHEN and SYDVKM.

The rearrangement uses TRBV5-1 and TRBJ1-3, with a possible D match to TRBD1 (5 bases). The V end lost 0 bases, the J end lost 4 bases, and 11 bases lay between the germline ends. Germline CDR1 is SGHRS and CDR2 is YFSETQ. CDR3 length: 15 residues. The CDR3 loop is CASSLGQSAGNTIYF. In DNA form, the CDR3 reads TGCGCCAGCAGCTTGGGACAGTCGGCCGGAAACACCATATATTTT.

The rearrangement uses TRBV7-8 and TRBJ1-2; the D gene is possibly TRBD1 (5 bases). Germline CDR1 is SGHVS and CDR2 is FQNEAQ. The CDR3 extends over 13 amino acids. The V and J ends lost 1 base and 13 bases respectively, with 16 bases between them. As DNA, the CDR3 is TGTGCCAGCAGCTTAGGGGGCCAGGGTCCTATCACCTTC. Encoded protein: CASSLGGQGPITF.

This chain joins TRBV5-5 and TRBJ1-5; TRBD1 matches 9 bases. This CDR3 has 15 residues. CDR1 is SGHKS and CDR2 is YYEKEE in the germline V gene (reference sequence). With V trimmed by 3 bases and J by 4 bases, 5 bases remained unmatched. The CDR3 DNA is TGTGCCAGCAGCTGGGGGACAGGGAGTAATCAGCCCCAGCATTTT. Amino acid sequence: CASSWGTGSNQPQHF.

For this clone: The same CDR3 is also encoded by other DNA sequences in this sample. This chain links TRBV19 with TRBJ1-1, with 8 bases that match TRBD1. CDR1 is LNHDA, CDR2 SQIVND, per germline (reference sequence). This CDR3 has 14 amino acids. J was trimmed by 5 bases and V by 2 bases; bases with no gene match: 4. CDR3 residues: CASSITGGGTEAFF. CDR3 in DNA: TGTGCCAGTAGTATAACAGGGGGAGGAACTGAAGCTTTCTTT.

The chain has TRBV10-3 and TRBJ1-2; 8 nucleotides agree with TRBD1. The germline V gene has CDR1 ENHRY and CDR2 SYGVKD. The V and J ends lost 6 bases and 8 bases, in that order; junction bases with no gene match: 11. The CDR3 sequence is 14 residues long. The CDR3 protein is CAISQDRGAQGYTF. The CDR3 DNA reads as TGTGCCATCAGCCAAGACAGGGGCGCTCAAGGCTACACCTTC.

The V gene is TRBV7-9, the J gene TRBJ2-1, with D tentatively TRBD2 (6 bases). Germline V gives CDR1 SEHNR, CDR2 FQNEAQ (reference sequence). Trimming removed 4 bases from V and 7 bases from J, with 14 bases in between. The CDR3 covers 14 residues. The CDR3 spells CASSWGELGNEQFF. For the CDR3, the DNA is TGTGCCAGCAGCTGGGGGGAATTGGGAAATGAGCAGTTCTTC.

The rearrangement joins TRBV3-1 (or the pseudogene TRBV3-2) to TRBJ2-5, with 8 nucleotides matching TRBD2. The CDR3 length is 14 residues. V gave up 3 bases and J gave up 3 bases; unmatched junction bases: 3. CDR1 is LGHDT and CDR2 is YNNKEL in the germline V gene (reference sequence). Here the CDR3 DNA reads TGTGCCAGCAGCCATCCGGGGGGGAAAGAGACCCAGTACTTC. Its protein product is CASSHPGGKETQYF.

This chain uses TRBV7-2 with TRBJ2-1; 8 nucleotides line up with TRBD2. The CDR3 covers 16 residues. The trim removed 5 bases at V and 9 bases at J, leaving 15 bases unmatched. In germline, CDR1 is SGHTA, CDR2 FQGNSA. CDR3 sequence: CASSPTLRGGLAEQFF. CDR3 coding DNA: TGTGCCAGCAGCCCTACACTACGGGGGGGCCTAGCTGAGCAGTTCTTC.

The DNA for the CDR3 is TGTGCCAGCAGCCAGGGGGATCAGCCCCAGCATTTT. It encodes CASSQGDQPQHF. V is TRBV7-9 and J is TRBJ1-5; 7 bases align to TRBD1. Germline CDR1 is SEHNR and CDR2 is FQNEAQ (reference sequence). The CDR3 is 12 residues long. Unmatched junction bases numbered 0, after V lost 5 bases and J lost 5 bases.

This rearrangement joins TRBV19 to TRBJ1-5; 8 bases line up with TRBD1. Germline loops: CDR1 LNHDA, CDR2 SQIVND (reference sequence). J gave up 5 bases and V 5 bases, and 8 bases lay outside the gene matches. This CDR3 has 15 residues. The DNA of the CDR3 is TGTGCCAGTAGTTTCGGACAGGGAGGGTATCAGCCCCAGCATTTT. Its translation: CASSFGQGGYQPQHF.